This passage covers 32 T cell receptor beta chains from one sample sequenced in a study of regulatory and conventional T cells in RAG deficiency. Using immunoSEQ multiplex PCR, the repertoire was profiled, and TCRdb retains in-frame clones only, with some absent. The sample records about 6,700 clones, around 80% being singletons. These same records also appear under a second study, on regulatory T cells. This second study says: The primer mix had 52 TRBV and 13 TRBJ primers.

What was sequenced was CD8+ T cells sorted from blood. Receptor source: a human donor in good health.

The gene calls are TRBV19 and TRBJ2-7; TRBD1 aligns across 8 bases. The junction had 8 bases not matched to a gene; V was cut back by 3 bases and J by 4 bases. This CDR3 contains 15 residues. Looked up from germline, CDR1 is LNHDA and CDR2 is SQIVND (reference sequence). The CDR3 loop is CASSIGGQGRYEQYF. The CDR3 DNA is TGTGCCAGTAGTATTGGAGGACAGGGACGGTACGAGCAGTACTTC.

The V and J genes are TRBV5-1 and TRBJ1-4; 7 nucleotides align to TRBD1. This CDR3 spans 16 amino acids. The J segment lost 4 bases and the V segment lost 2 bases, leaving 8 bases of the junction unmatched. Germline V gene lookup returns CDR1 SGHRS and CDR2 YFSETQ. The CDR3 bases are TGCGCCAGCAGCTTTCTTACAGGGGCTAGTAATGAAAAACTGTTTTTT. Its translation: CASSFLTGASNEKLFF.

The genes are TRBV11-2 and TRBJ1-1; D remains ambiguous. The CDR3 consists of 13 residues. The germline V gene has CDR1 SGHAT and CDR2 FQNNGV. Trimming took 5 bases from V and 0 from J, leaving 7 bases between them. The CDR3 nucleotides are TGTGCCAGCAGCCTGACGCTGAACACTGAAGCTTTCTTT. As protein: CASSLTLNTEAFF.

The rearrangement joins TRBV5-7 to TRBJ1-3, with D possibly matching TRBD1 (6 bases). TRBV5-7 is noted as an ORF with a role that remains uncertain. The CDR3 consists of 13 residues. With 3 bases removed from V and 4 bases from J, the gap between germline ends came to 8 bases. Here the CDR3 reads CASSWGTGNTIYF. CDR3 in DNA: TGTGCCAGCAGCTGGGGGACAGGAAACACCATATATTTT.

This clone was seen a handful of times. The chain employs TRBV2 and TRBJ1-2; 7 bases line up with TRBD1. CDR3 length equals 15 residues. Germline V CDR1 and CDR2: SNHLY, FYNNEI. The V and J ends lost 3 bases and 4 bases, in that order; junction bases with no gene match: 8. The CDR3 nucleotides are TGTGCCAGCAGTGAGAGACAGGGTGTCAGCTATGGCTACACCTTC. This translates into CASSERQGVSYGYTF. Full variable domain (remainder filled in from reference TRBV2 and TRBJ1-2): EPEVTQTPSHQVTQMGQEVILRCVPISNHLYFYWYRQILGQKVEFLVSFYNNEISEKSEIFDDQFSVERPDGSNFTLKIRSTKLEDSAMYFCASSERQGVSYGYTFGSGTRLTVV.

The chain uses TRBV4-1 and TRBJ2-7, with 8 nucleotides matching TRBD1. V was clipped by 4 bases and J by 2 bases; unmatched bases: 7. The CDR3 consists of 15 residues. Germline CDR1 is MGHRA and CDR2 is YSYEKL. CDR3 region: CASSLGQGPTYEQYF. Here the CDR3 DNA reads TGCGCCAGCAGCCTCGGACAGGGACCTACCTACGAGCAGTACTTC.

The chain employs TRBV7-8 and TRBJ1-5, with D perhaps TRBD1 (5 bases). Germline assignment: CDR1 SGHVS and CDR2 FQNEAQ. This CDR3 contains 14 residues. The V gene lost 2 bases and the J gene lost 4 bases, with 9 bases spanning the gap. CDR3 region: CASSLSGGNQPQHF. The CDR3 coding sequence is TGTGCCAGCAGCTTATCGGGGGGAAATCAGCCCCAGCATTTT.

By frequency in the sample, this clone is large. V and J are TRBV9 and TRBJ1-5; D gene unclear. Trimming pared 3 bases from V and 4 bases from J, leaving 5 bases between. CDR1 is SGDLS and CDR2 is YYNGEE in the germline V gene. CDR3 length equals 12 residues. CDR3 DNA sequence: TGTGCCAGCAGCGGTCCAAATCAGCCCCAGCATTTT. Translated: CASSGPNQPQHF.

This clone was observed a single time. The chain couples TRBV7-8 to TRBJ2-3; unclear D gene. Germline CDR1 SGHVS, CDR2 FQNEAQ. The V gene lost 1 base and the J gene lost 2 bases, with 16 bases spanning the gap. CDR3 size: 17 residues. CDR3 in DNA: TGTGCCAGCAGCTTAGACTCAACCCCGGATCCCACAGATACGCAGTATTTT. It translates to CASSLDSTPDPTDTQYF.

The chain is built from TRBV6-6 and TRBJ1-5; D is unresolved. V lost 1 base and J 0 bases, leaving 7 bases between the germline ends. Germline V gives CDR1 MNHNY, CDR2 SVGAGI (reference sequence). This CDR3 region has 15 residues. Written as DNA, the CDR3 is TGTGCCAGCAGTTACTTTAGTTATAGCAATCAGCCCCAGCATTTT. This codes for CASSYFSYSNQPQHF.

V usage is TRBV5-5 and J usage is TRBJ2-7, with D uncertain. Germline V CDR1 and CDR2: SGHKS, YYEKEE (reference sequence). The CDR3 length is 13 residues. With 2 bases removed from V and 2 bases from J, the gap between germline ends came to 8 bases. The CDR3: CASSFDLPYEQYF. CDR3 bases: TGTGCCAGCAGCTTTGACCTGCCCTACGAGCAGTACTTC.

This chain joins TRBV7-9 and TRBJ1-1; D gene uncertain. Looked up from germline, CDR1 is SEHNR and CDR2 is FQNEAQ (reference sequence). This CDR3 comprises 14 residues. Between the trimmed V and J ends, which lost 4 bases and 2 bases, there was a span of 11 bases. The CDR3 is CASSYGEDNTEAFF. The CDR3 DNA sequence: TGTGCCAGCAGCTACGGAGAGGATAACACTGAAGCTTTCTTT.

J is TRBJ1-5 and V is TRBV5-8; the match to TRBD1 covers 7 bases. V lost 0 bases and J lost 1; bases outside the gene matches: 4. The CDR3 is made up of 16 amino acids. Germline V lookup: CDR1 SGHTS, CDR2 YDEGEE. Here the CDR3 DNA reads TGTGCCAGCAGCTTGGAAGGGGGCTTGAGCAATCAGCCCCAGCATTTT. Its protein is CASSLEGGLSNQPQHF.

J is TRBJ2-1 and V is TRBV4-2; TRBD2 matches at 7 bases. The CDR3 is 16 amino acids. Trimming removed 4 bases from V and 0 bases from J; junction bases left unmatched: 6. Germline CDR1 LGHNA, CDR2 YNFKEQ. Here the CDR3 reads CASSLSGESSYNEQFF. CDR3 coding DNA: TGTGCCAGCAGCCTCAGCGGGGAAAGCTCCTACAATGAGCAGTTCTTC.

DNA for the CDR3: TGTGCCAGCAGCAACCCCGACAGAACAGGAAACACCATATATTTT. Protein sequence: CASSNPDRTGNTIYF. This chain links TRBV21-1 with TRBJ1-3; TRBD1, the table's D call, lacks a check against the DNA. TRBV21-1 is a pseudogene. CDR3 length: 15 residues.

J is TRBJ1-4 and V is TRBV6-5, with 8 bases fitting TRBD1. The CDR3 covers 15 residues. Germline V lookup: CDR1 MNHEY, CDR2 SVGAGI. The trim removed 2 bases at V and 8 bases at J, leaving 7 bases unmatched. CDR3 region: CASSYGRGRWEKLFF. The CDR3 DNA follows: TGTGCCAGCAGTTACGGCAGGGGGCGATGGGAAAAACTGTTTTTT.

The chain combines TRBV7-4 with TRBJ2-1; 12 bases agree with TRBD2. The junction had 6 bases not matched to a gene; V was cut back by 5 bases and J by 7 bases. Looked up from germline, CDR1 is SGHVT and CDR2 is SQSDAQ. The CDR3 loop spans 15 amino acids. CDR3 DNA: TGTGCCAGCAGCCCCACTAGCGGGGGGTGGAATGAGCAGTTCTTC. Its protein product is CASSPTSGGWNEQFF.

This clone showed up just once. The rearrangement uses TRBV9 and TRBJ2-5, with TRBD2 identical over 11 bases. Trimming at V came to 0 bases and at J to 5 bases, leaving 6 bases not matched to a gene. Germline loops: CDR1 SGDLS, CDR2 YYNGEE. This CDR3 spans 16 amino acids. The CDR3 DNA sequence: TGTGCCAGCAGCGTAGAACCTAGCGGGGGGTTGGAGACCCAGTACTTC. This encodes CASSVEPSGGLETQYF.

The rearrangement links TRBV14 to TRBJ2-2; unclear D gene. The V and J ends lost 0 bases and 2 bases respectively, with 4 bases between them. Germline V CDR1 and CDR2: SGHDN, FVKESK. The CDR3 is made up of 14 amino acids. The CDR3 loop is CASSQDYNTGELFF. The CDR3 DNA sequence: TGTGCCAGCAGCCAAGACTACAACACCGGGGAGCTGTTTTTT.

In DNA, the CDR3 is TGTGCCAGCAGTTATGGGGGTTCCTACGAGCAGTACTTC. This sequence encodes CASSYGGSYEQYF. This chain joins TRBV6-1 and TRBJ2-7; either TRBD1 or TRBD2 may supply D (5 bases each). Between the trimmed V and J ends, which lost 5 bases and 1 base, there was a span of 9 bases. The CDR3 totals 13 residues. Per germline, CDR1 MNHNS and CDR2 SASEGT.

The chain is built from TRBV6-5 and TRBJ2-3; D ambiguous. CDR3 length: 15 residues. Deletions cut 0 bases from V and 0 bases from J, with 7 bases between. Germline V gives CDR1 MNHEY, CDR2 SVGAGI. CDR3 DNA sequence: TGTGCCAGCAGTTACTCGGCACCTAGCACAGATACGCAGTATTTT. This gives the protein CASSYSAPSTDTQYF.

CDR3 in DNA: TGTGCCAGCCTTCGGGTTCGGGACGCCACCTATGGCTACACCTTC. Translation: CASLRVRDATYGYTF. This sequence joins TRBV6-5 and TRBJ1-2, with D perhaps matching TRBD1 (5 bases). Germline V lookup: CDR1 MNHEY, CDR2 SVGAGI. Deletions cut 8 bases from V and 4 bases from J, with 20 bases between. The CDR3 sequence is 15 residues long.

The rearrangement links TRBV5-1 to TRBJ1-1; D perhaps matches TRBD1 (6 bases). CDR1 SGHRS and CDR2 YFSETQ come from the germline V gene. CDR3 length equals 14 residues. With 3 bases removed from V and 5 bases from J, the gap between germline ends came to 14 bases. The CDR3 spells CASSSRTASTEAFF. CDR3 sequence (DNA): TGCGCCAGCAGCTCGAGGACAGCGAGTACTGAAGCTTTCTTT. Together with reference TRBV5-1 and TRBJ1-1, the CDR3 gives the full variable domain: KAGVTQTPRYLIKTRGQQVTLSCSPISGHRSVSWYQQTPGQGLQFLFEYFSETQRNKGNFPGRFSGRQFSNSRSEMNVSTLELGDSALYLCASSSRTASTEAFFGQGTRLTVV.

The chain uses TRBV28 and TRBJ1-2; 8 bases are a match to TRBD1. The CDR3 contains 15 residues. The junction had 10 bases not matched to a gene; V was cut back by 6 bases and J by 4 bases. Germline CDR1 reads MDHEN; CDR2 reads SYDVKM. The CDR3 bases are TGTGCCAGCAGGCCAAAACAGGGGGTTCTCTATGGCTACACCTTC. It encodes CASRPKQGVLYGYTF.

V gene TRBV19 combines with J gene TRBJ2-2; a possible D gene is TRBD1 (6 bases). The CDR3 consists of 16 residues. CDR1 and CDR2 (germline): LNHDA, SQIVND (reference sequence). V was clipped by 7 bases and J by 5 bases, with 20 bases between them. CDR3 sequence (DNA): TGTGCCAGTAAGGTCTTTGGTTTCCAGGGGACCGGGGAGCTGTTTTTT. It encodes CASKVFGFQGTGELFF. Combining the CDR3 with reference TRBV19 and TRBJ2-2 gives the whole variable domain DGGITQSPKYLFRKEGQNVTLSCEQNLNHDAMYWYRQDPGQGLRLIYYSQIVNDFQKGDIAEGYSVSREKKESFPLTVTSAQKNPTAFYLCASKVFGFQGTGELFFGEGSRLTVL.

This clone was seen a single time. The rearrangement uses TRBV7-2 and TRBJ2-5; TRBD2 agrees at 7 bases. Germline-derived CDR1 and CDR2 are SGHTA and FQGNSA. The ends lost 1 base at V and 0 bases at J; junction bases unmatched: 2. The CDR3 totals 15 residues. CDR3 region: CASSLGTRYQETQYF. CDR3 sequence (DNA): TGTGCCAGCAGCTTAGGGACTAGGTACCAAGAGACCCAGTACTTC.

This sequence joins TRBV6-1 and TRBJ2-7; 7 nucleotides align to TRBD2. The junction had 4 bases not matched to a gene; V was cut back by 6 bases and J by 2 bases. This CDR3 has 13 residues. Looked up from germline, CDR1 is MNHNS and CDR2 is SASEGT. Here the CDR3 reads CASSHGLAYEQYF. The CDR3 bases are TGTGCCAGCAGCCACGGACTAGCCTACGAGCAGTACTTC.

The chain joins TRBV6-5 to TRBJ1-1; D may be TRBD1 (5 bases). The V gene's germline CDR1 is MNHEY and CDR2 SVGAGI. V lost 6 bases and J 1 base, leaving 9 bases between the germline ends. The CDR3 covers 13 residues. The CDR3 bases are TGTGCCAGCAGACAGGTCCAGAACACTGAAGCTTTCTTT. It encodes CASRQVQNTEAFF.

CDR3: CASSYADYNEQFF. Here the CDR3 DNA reads TGCGCCAGCAGCTACGCAGATTACAATGAGCAGTTCTTC. The chain joins TRBV4-1 to TRBJ2-1; no definite D call. CDR3 length: 13 residues. Germline V gives CDR1 MGHRA, CDR2 YSYEKL. V was cut by 5 bases and J by 4 bases, with 9 bases left in between.

This CDR3 reads CASSLWVGSYEQYF. As DNA, the CDR3 is TGTGCCAGCAGTTTATGGGTAGGCAGCTACGAGCAGTACTTC. The gene calls are TRBV27 and TRBJ2-7, with D uncertain. Per germline, CDR1 MNHEY and CDR2 SMNVEV (reference sequence). This CDR3 is 14 amino acids long. Trimming left V 1 base short and J 3 bases short, with 10 bases between.

The chain carries TRBV5-5 and TRBJ2-1; D ambiguous. The CDR3 extends over 15 amino acids. From germline, CDR1 is SGHKS and CDR2 YYEKEE (reference sequence). V dropped 2 bases and J dropped 0 bases, with 9 bases sitting between them. The CDR3, as DNA: TGTGCCAGCAGCTTCTACTCGAGCTCCTACAATGAGCAGTTCTTC. The encoded protein is CASSFYSSSYNEQFF.

The chain combines TRBV2 with TRBJ2-6; D unclear. The CDR3 loop spans 14 amino acids. Trimming shortened V by 6 bases and J by 4 bases, and 10 bases separated the two germline ends. CDR1 SNHLY and CDR2 FYNNEI come from the germline V gene. The CDR3 DNA reads TGTGCCAGCAGGTGGGATTCGGGGGCCAACGTCCTGACTTTC. This encodes CASRWDSGANVLTF.